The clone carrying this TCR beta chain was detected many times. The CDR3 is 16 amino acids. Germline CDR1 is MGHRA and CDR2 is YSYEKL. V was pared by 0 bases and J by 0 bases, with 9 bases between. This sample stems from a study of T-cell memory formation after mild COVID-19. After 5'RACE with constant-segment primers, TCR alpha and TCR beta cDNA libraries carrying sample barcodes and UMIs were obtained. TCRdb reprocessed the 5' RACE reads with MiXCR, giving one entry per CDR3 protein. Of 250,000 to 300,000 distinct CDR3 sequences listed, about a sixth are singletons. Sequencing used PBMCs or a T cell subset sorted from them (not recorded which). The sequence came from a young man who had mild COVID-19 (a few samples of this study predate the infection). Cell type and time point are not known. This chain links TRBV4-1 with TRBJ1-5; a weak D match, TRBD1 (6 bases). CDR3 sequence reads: CASSQDRGASNQPQHF. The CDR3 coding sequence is TGCGCCAGCAGCCAAGATAGGGGGGCTAGCAATCAGCCCCAGCATTTT.